This is a list of T cell receptor beta chains from one sample in a study of follicular helper T cells after annual influenza vaccination. Assay used: immunoSEQ multiplex PCR; TCRdb lists only in-frame clones, some missing. In the table there are a few thousand clones, roughly 85% of which are singletons. Sequencing was performed on CXCR5+ CD38- circulating T follicular helper cells from blood, taken on the day of influenza vaccination. The receptors originated from an adult who received the influenza vaccine. CDR3s include the opening cysteine and the closing phenylalanine or tryptophan. D genes are given only for firm matches.

v_call,j_call,d_call,cdr3_aa,cdr3_nt
TRBV2,TRBJ1-4,TRBD1,CASSEGDSGLTNEKLFF,TGTGCCAGCAGCGAAGGGGACAGTGGATTAACTAATGAAAAACTGTTTTTT
TRBV19,TRBJ2-7,.,CASSPSLQLKQYF,TGTGCCAGTAGCCCGTCCTTGCAACTTAAGCAGTACTTC
TRBV28,TRBJ1-2,.,CASSLWGTENYGYTF,TGTGCCAGCAGTTTATGGGGAACAGAGAACTATGGCTACACCTTC
TRBV7-2,TRBJ2-3,.,CASSSIPRGVRNTDTQYF,TGTGCCAGCAGCTCAATCCCCAGAGGGGTCCGAAACACAGATACGCAGTATTTT
TRBV7-2,TRBJ2-5,.,CASTAGTETQYF,TGTGCCAGCACCGCAGGGACGGAGACCCAGTACTTC
TRBV4-1,TRBJ1-2,TRBD1,CASSQGTGANYGYTF,TGCGCCAGCAGCCAAGGTACAGGGGCTAACTATGGCTACACCTTC
TRBV7-8,TRBJ2-3,.,CASSLAGGGASTDTQYF,TGTGCCAGCAGCTTAGCTGGTGGCGGAGCTAGCACAGATACGCAGTATTTT
TRBV11-2,TRBJ2-7,.,CASSLGPTVNYEQYF,TGTGCCAGCAGCTTAGGACCAACAGTGAACTACGAGCAGTACTTC
TRBV6-5,TRBJ1-1,TRBD1,CASHTGVREAFF,TGTGCCAGCCACACAGGGGTACGCGAAGCTTTCTTT
TRBV5-1,TRBJ1-1,.,CASSLVPGVDTEAFF,TGCGCCAGCAGCTTGGTCCCAGGGGTCGACACTGAAGCTTTCTTT
TRBV29-1,TRBJ2-1,TRBD1,CSVLRDRGLYNEQFF,TGCAGCGTTCTCCGGGACAGGGGATTATACAATGAGCAGTTCTTC